The next 3 T cell receptor beta chains were all read from a single sample in a study of T cell responses to AZD1222 COVID-19 vaccine. The protocol was immunoSEQ multiplex PCR, while the TCRdb copy is restricted to in-frame clones and leaves out a portion. Among around 120,000 clones listed, 92% were seen once. Sequencing used peripheral blood, obtained 28 days after the second AZD1222 dose. The receptors here all came from an adult who received the AZD1222 COVID-19 vaccine.

The chain uses TRBV2 and TRBJ1-2, with D perhaps TRBD1 (5 bases). The CDR3 length is 12 residues. The V end lost 10 bases, the J end lost 2 bases, and 11 bases lay between the germline ends. CDR1 is SNHLY and CDR2 is FYNNEI in the germline V gene. CDR3: CATGDVNYGYTF. CDR3 nucleotide sequence: TGTGCCACCGGGGACGTCAACTATGGCTACACCTTC.

A note on this clone: The junction departs from germline at one end; a sequencing error may be responsible. The chain is built from TRBV14 and TRBJ1-2; weak D call: TRBD1 (5 bases). Germline V CDR1 and CDR2: SGHDN, FVKESK. This CDR3 region has 11 residues. This CDR3 reads CASSQGGGRDF. As DNA, the CDR3 is TGTGCCAGCAGCCAAGGTGGGGGTCGGGACTTC.

The chain uses TRBV5-1 and TRBJ2-7; D call uncertain. Per germline, CDR1 SGHRS and CDR2 YFSETQ. V was trimmed by 0 bases and J by 2 bases, leaving 18 bases between them. This CDR3 has 17 amino acids. CDR3 DNA: TGCGCCAGCAGCTTGGAAAGTGTGAGAGTGGTTCCCTACGAGCAGTACTTC. Translation gives CASSLESVRVVPYEQYF.